This T cell receptor (beta chain) was sequenced during a study of siplizumab effects on memory and regulatory T cells (dated by TCRdb to about 2019). Background on the whole study: The study looked at the effect of siplizumab, an anti-CD2 antibody, on alloreactive T-cell subsets in allogeneic mixed lymphocyte reactions made from human PBMCs. Overall results and qualifications from the work: Sequences below about 10^-5 frequency were poorly captured, so only a minor fraction of alloreactive clones could be mapped to unstimulated subsets. The suppressive function of proliferating Tregs from siplizumab cultures was not functionally confirmed. Roughly 80-96% of proliferating CD4+ or CD8+ clones could not be assigned a naive or memory phenotype. Siplizumab significantly reduced the cumulative frequency of alloreactive sequences traceable to unstimulated CD4+ memory T cells. Unstimulated naive T cells appeared more diverse than memory T cells, and naive cells seemed to contribute substantially to the alloresponse. Of the alloreactive CD4+ clones that could be mapped, the Treg-derived share averaged about 63% with siplizumab compared with around 27% in control reactions.

Receptor libraries were prepared by the immunoSEQ multiplex PCR assay. Some 100,000 TCR templates per sample were assayed by the deep sequencing platform. Genomic DNA extracted from sorted T cells was the material used for TCRbeta CDR3 sequencing. As for the authors' bioinformatics: Clonal analysis of TCRbeta CDR3 data was done in the R programming language. Alloreactive CD4+ and CD8+ clones were defined by comparing unstimulated samples with post-reaction CFSE-low samples. Alloreactive CD4+ clones were assigned to regulatory or non-regulatory origin by matching sequences to sorted unstimulated Treg and non-Treg repertoires. The immuneACCESS repertoire file appears here via TCRdb, limited to in-frame rearrangements. These files lack a portion of the clones; in checked studies, under half of the deficit traces to unresolved V genes, and the cause of the others is not known. V and J calls and clone size are those listed in that table; D and trimming were worked out from the DNA. The table for this sample lists about 100,000 clones; 91% of them were counted only once. The top ten clones comprise 0.14% to 0.15% of the sample.

About this clone: Its antigen target is currently unknown. Within one base of it there is no much larger clone, and no base qualities were kept.

The germline V gene encodes CDR1 WNHNN and CDR2 SYGVQD (reference sequence). Clipping removes 6 bases from V and 5 bases from J, with 14 as the unmatched junction base count. The CDR3 holds 17 amino acids from the cysteine to the phenylalanine. Solely the CDR3 DNA is kept, with 51 bases framed from the first base. Sorted unstimulated T cells and proliferating T cells recovered from mixed lymphocyte reactions underwent TCRbeta CDR3 sequencing. Fresh whole blood from some eleven HLA-typed healthy donors was used to isolate PBMCs. Input material: CD4+ T cells sorted from blood. The rearranged chain carries TRBV10-1 and TRBJ2-3, with 10 central nucleotides matching TRBD2. This clonotype was sampled from a human donor in good health. CDR3 loop: CASRERGGTLGRDTQYF. The DNA sequence follows: TGCGCCAGCAGAGAGCGGGGGGGGACGTTGGGACGAGATACGCAGTATTTT.